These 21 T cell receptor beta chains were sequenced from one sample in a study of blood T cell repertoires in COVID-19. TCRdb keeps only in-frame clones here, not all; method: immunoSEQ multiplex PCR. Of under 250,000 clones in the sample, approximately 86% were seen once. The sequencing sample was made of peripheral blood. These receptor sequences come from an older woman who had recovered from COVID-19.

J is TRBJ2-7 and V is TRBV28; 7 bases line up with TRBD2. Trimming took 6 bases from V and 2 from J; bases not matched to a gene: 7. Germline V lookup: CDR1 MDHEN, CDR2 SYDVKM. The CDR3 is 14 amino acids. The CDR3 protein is CASSPGGGTYEQYF. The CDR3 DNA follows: TGTGCCAGCAGCCCTGGGGGGGGAACCTACGAGCAGTACTTC.

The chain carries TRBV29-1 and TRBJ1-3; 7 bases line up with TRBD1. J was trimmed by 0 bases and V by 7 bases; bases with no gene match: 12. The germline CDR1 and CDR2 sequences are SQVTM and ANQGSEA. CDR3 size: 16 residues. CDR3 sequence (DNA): TGCAGCGCCTCCTCGTTGGGGGACAGCTCTGGAAACACCATATATTTT. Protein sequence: CSASSLGDSSGNTIYF.

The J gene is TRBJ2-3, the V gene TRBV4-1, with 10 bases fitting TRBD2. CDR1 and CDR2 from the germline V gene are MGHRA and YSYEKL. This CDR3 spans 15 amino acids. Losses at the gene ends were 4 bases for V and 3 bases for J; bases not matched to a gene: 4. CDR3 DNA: TGCGCCAGCAGCCGAGCGGGGGGGCGGACAGATACGCAGTATTTT. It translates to CASSRAGGRTDTQYF.

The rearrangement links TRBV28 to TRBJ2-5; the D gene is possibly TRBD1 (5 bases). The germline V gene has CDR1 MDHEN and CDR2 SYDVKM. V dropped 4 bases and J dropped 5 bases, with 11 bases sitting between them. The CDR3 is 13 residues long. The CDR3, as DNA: TGTGCCAGCAGTTCCCAGGGTGTCGAGACCCAGTACTTC. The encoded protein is CASSSQGVETQYF.

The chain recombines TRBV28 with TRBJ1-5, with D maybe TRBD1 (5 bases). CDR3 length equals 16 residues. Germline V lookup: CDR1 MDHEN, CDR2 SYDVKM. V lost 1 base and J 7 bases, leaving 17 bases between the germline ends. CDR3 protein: CASSLYGRAGIQPQHF. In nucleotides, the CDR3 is TGTGCCAGCAGTTTATACGGCAGGGCAGGGATACAGCCCCAGCATTTT.

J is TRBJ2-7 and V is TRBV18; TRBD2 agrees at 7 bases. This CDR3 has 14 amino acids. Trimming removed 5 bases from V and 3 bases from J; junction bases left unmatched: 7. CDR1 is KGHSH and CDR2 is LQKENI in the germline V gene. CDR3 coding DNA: TGTGCCAGCTCAAGCGGGGCTGGCTTCTACGAGCAGTACTTC. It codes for CASSSGAGFYEQYF.

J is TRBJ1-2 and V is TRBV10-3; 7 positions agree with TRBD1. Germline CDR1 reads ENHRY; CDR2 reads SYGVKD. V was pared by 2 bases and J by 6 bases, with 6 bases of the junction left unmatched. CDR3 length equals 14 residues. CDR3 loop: CAISEGQGDDGYTF. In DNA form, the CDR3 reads TGTGCCATCAGTGAGGGGCAGGGGGACGATGGCTACACCTTC.

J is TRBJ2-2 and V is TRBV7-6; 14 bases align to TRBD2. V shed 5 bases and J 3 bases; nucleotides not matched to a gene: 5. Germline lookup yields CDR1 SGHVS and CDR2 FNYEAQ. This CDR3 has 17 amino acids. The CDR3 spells CASSIGTSGGDTGELFF. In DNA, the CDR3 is TGTGCCAGCAGCATAGGGACTAGCGGGGGAGACACCGGGGAGCTGTTTTTT.

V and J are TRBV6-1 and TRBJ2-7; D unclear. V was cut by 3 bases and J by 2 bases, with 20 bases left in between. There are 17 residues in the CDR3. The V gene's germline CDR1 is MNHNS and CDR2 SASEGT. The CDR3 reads CASSEFLRSGSTYEQYF. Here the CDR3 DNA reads TGTGCCAGCAGTGAGTTTTTACGGTCCGGGTCAACCTACGAGCAGTACTTC.

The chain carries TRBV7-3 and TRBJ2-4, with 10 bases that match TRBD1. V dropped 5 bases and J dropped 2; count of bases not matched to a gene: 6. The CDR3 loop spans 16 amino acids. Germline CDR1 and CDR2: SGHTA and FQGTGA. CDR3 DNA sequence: TGTGCCAGCAGCCCTGGGACAGGGGAAACCAAAAACATTCAGTACTTC. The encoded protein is CASSPGTGETKNIQYF.

CDR3 residues: CASSQRQSQETQYF. CDR3 DNA sequence: TGTGCCAGCAGCCAACGACAGTCCCAAGAGACCCAGTACTTC. The chain has TRBV5-4 and TRBJ2-5; D is possibly TRBD1 (5 bases). The germline V gene has CDR1 SGHNT and CDR2 YYREEE (reference sequence). Trimming removed 4 bases at V and 1 base at J, with 11 bases between. The CDR3 is 14 amino acids.

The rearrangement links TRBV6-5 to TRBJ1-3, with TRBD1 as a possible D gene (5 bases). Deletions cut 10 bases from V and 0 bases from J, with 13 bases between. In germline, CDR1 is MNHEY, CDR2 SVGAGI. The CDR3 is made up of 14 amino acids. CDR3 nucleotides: TGTGCCACCTCCCGACAGACCTCTGGAAACACCATATATTTT. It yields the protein CATSRQTSGNTIYF.

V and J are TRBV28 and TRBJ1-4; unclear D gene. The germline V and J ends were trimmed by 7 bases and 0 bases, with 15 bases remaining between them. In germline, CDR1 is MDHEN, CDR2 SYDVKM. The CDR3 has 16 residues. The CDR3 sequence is CASTPGRVATNEKLFF. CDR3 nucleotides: TGTGCCAGCACCCCCGGGAGGGTTGCAACTAATGAAAAACTGTTTTTT.

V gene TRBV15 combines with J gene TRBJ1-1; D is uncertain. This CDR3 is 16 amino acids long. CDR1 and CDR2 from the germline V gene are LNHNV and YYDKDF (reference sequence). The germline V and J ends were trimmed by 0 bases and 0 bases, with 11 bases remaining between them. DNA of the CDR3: TGTGCCACCAGCAGAGATCTTGGCATTTTGAACACTGAAGCTTTCTTT. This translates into CATSRDLGILNTEAFF.

CDR3 in amino acids: CASSNRDKWNTGELFF. CDR3 sequence (DNA): TGTGCCAGCAGTAACCGGGACAAGTGGAACACCGGGGAGCTGTTTTTT. The chain has TRBV6-2 or TRBV6-3 and TRBJ2-2; D may be TRBD1 (6 bases). Germline V gives CDR1 MNHEY, CDR2 SVGEGT. V shed 5 bases and J shed 1 base, with 14 bases lying between them. This CDR3 has 16 residues.

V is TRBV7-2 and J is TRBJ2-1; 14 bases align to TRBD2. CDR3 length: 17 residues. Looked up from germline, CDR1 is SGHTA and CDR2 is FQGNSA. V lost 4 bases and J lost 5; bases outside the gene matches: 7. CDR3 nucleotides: TGTGCCAGCAGCTGGCGGACTAGCGGGGGGTCGAACAATGAGCAGTTCTTC. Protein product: CASSWRTSGGSNNEQFF.

This CDR3 reads CASSQELTDYSNQPQHF. CDR3 coding DNA: TGCGCCAGCAGCCAAGAATTGACAGATTATAGCAATCAGCCCCAGCATTTT. V gene TRBV4-1 combines with J gene TRBJ1-5; D might be TRBD1 (5 bases). The V end was cut by 0 bases, the J end by 0 bases, with 12 bases between. CDR3 length equals 17 residues. Germline lookup yields CDR1 MGHRA and CDR2 YSYEKL.

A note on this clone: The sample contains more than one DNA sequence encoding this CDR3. The CDR3, as DNA: TGCGCCAGCAGCTTGGGCGGGTCCTCTGGGGCCAACGTCCTGACTTTC. Protein product: CASSLGGSSGANVLTF. This chain links TRBV5-1 with TRBJ2-6; tentative D call: TRBD2 (5 bases). This CDR3 contains 16 residues. Deletions cut 0 bases from V and 0 bases from J, with 7 bases between. Germline CDR1 SGHRS, CDR2 YFSETQ.

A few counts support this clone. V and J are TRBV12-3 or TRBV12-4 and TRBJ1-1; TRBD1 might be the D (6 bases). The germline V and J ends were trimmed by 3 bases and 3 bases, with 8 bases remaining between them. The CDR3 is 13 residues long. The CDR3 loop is CASSLDRYTEAFF. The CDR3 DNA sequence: TGTGCCAGCAGTTTGGACAGATACACTGAAGCTTTCTTT.

CDR3 loop: CASSSRDRAVRVPSDTQYF. The CDR3 nucleotides read TGTGCCAGCAGCTCCCGGGACAGGGCGGTCAGAGTCCCCTCCGATACGCAGTATTTT. V and J are TRBV5-5 and TRBJ2-3; 9 nucleotides line up with TRBD1. Germline lookup yields CDR1 SGHKS and CDR2 YYEKEE (reference sequence). The trim removed 3 bases at V and 6 bases at J, leaving 20 bases unmatched. This CDR3 is built from 19 residues.

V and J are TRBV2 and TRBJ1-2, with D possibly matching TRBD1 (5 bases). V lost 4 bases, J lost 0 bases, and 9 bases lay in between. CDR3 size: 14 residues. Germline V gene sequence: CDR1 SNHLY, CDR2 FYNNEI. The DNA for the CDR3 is TGTGCCAGCAGTGCTGACAGTGCTAACTATGGCTACACCTTC. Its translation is CASSADSANYGYTF. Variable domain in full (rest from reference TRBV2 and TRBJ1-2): EPEVTQTPSHQVTQMGQEVILRCVPISNHLYFYWYRQILGQKVEFLVSFYNNEISEKSEIFDDQFSVERPDGSNFTLKIRSTKLEDSAMYFCASSADSANYGYTFGSGTRLTVV.